The entry below gives a single T cell receptor (beta chain) sequence along with its context. Its antigen is still unknown. There are 16 residues in the CDR3. Germline V lookup: CDR1 SGDLS, CDR2 YYNGEE. V lost 0 bases and J lost 6; bases outside the gene matches: 5. Only in-frame clones appear in the TCRdb table, and some are missing; sequencing was by immunoSEQ multiplex PCR. Among about 150,000 clones listed, more than 85% were seen once. These data originate in a study of T cell responses to AZD1222 COVID-19 vaccine. Overall study findings and caveats: Most donors were white British and more were female, and clonal diversity was possibly underestimated.

The sequencing here drew on peripheral blood, taken after recovery from COVID-19. The chain carries TRBV9 and TRBJ1-3; 11 nucleotides line up with TRBD1. The clonotype was recovered from an adult who had recovered from COVID-19. The CDR3 nucleotides read TGTGCCAGCAGCGTAGGGACAGGGGGCTTCGAAAACACCATATATTTT. This translates into CASSVGTGGFENTIYF. The whole variable domain, filled in from reference TRBV9 and TRBJ1-3, reads DSGVTQTPKHLITATGQRVTLRCSPRSGDLSVYWYQQSLDQGLQFLIQYYNGEERAKGNILERFSAQQFPDLHSELNLSSLELGDSALYFCASSVGTGGFENTIYFGEGSWLTVV.